This T cell receptor beta chain was sequenced during a study of T cell repertoires in cytomegalovirus infection. As for the study in general: The authors relied on CMV epitopes, both recently identified HLA-C-restricted and well-studied HLA-B-restricted. Public TCR beta signatures were indicative of both CMV infection and a matching HLA type.

V lost 2 bases, J lost 8 bases, and 9 bases lay in between. The CDR3 spans 12 residues. CDR1 is MGHDK and CDR2 is SYGVNS in the germline V gene. In its sample, this clonotype was seen many times. Its antigen is currently unknown. Study-level findings and limits: In two of eight donors, the top clonotype was HLA-C-restricted CMV-specific.

TCRdb fed the reads into MiXCR, producing one record per CDR3 protein. The table includes approximately 120,000 distinct CDR3 sequences, about 30% detected once. The chain employs TRBV25-1 and TRBJ1-2; D gene uncertain. Source: CD8+ T cells from cultured PBMCs, taken from culture after CMV antigen stimulation. The clonotype was recovered from a human donor in good health (CMV status not recorded). Some clones in this sample may be carry-over from other donors' samples. CDR3 nucleotides: TGTGCCAGCAGTGAACCTGGGTTCGGCTACACCTTC. Protein sequence: CASSEPGFGYTF.